This paragraph reports one T cell receptor (beta chain). No antigen is known for it. The data stem from a study of cytomegalovirus exposure and HLA in healthy donors. Per germline, CDR1 KGHSH and CDR2 LQKENI. Trimming pared 3 bases from V and 7 bases from J, leaving 12 bases between. The CDR3 runs 13 residues. Points from the study as a whole: There were three CMV-associated chains whose specificity for CMV antigens was confirmed in vitro. Reportedly, diagnosis of cytomegalovirus status by the classifier showed high specificity and sensitivity. Associated with cytomegalovirus, according to the listing, were 150 to 200 TCR beta chains.

Profiling relied on immunoSEQ multiplex PCR, and the TCRdb table lists in-frame clones only, not all of them. In the table there are some 120,000 clones, roughly 90% of which are singletons. The specimen sequenced was PBMCs. This sequence originates from a young man in good health and CMV-seronegative. The rearrangement joins TRBV18 to TRBJ1-2, with no clear D. CDR3 amino acids: CASSPQGPSGYTF. CDR3 DNA: TGTGCCAGCTCACCTCAAGGCCCTAGTGGCTACACCTTC.